These T cell receptor beta chains were read from a single sample in a study of beta chain features in type 1 diabetes. The protocol was immunoSEQ multiplex PCR, while the TCRdb copy is restricted to in-frame clones and leaves out a portion. The sample includes over 500,000 clones, about a sixth of them seen just once. Sequencing used naive CD4+ T cells from blood. Receptor source: a man younger than 35 in good health. CDR3s include the opening cysteine and the closing phenylalanine or tryptophan. The order of the fields is clone size, J gene, D gene, V gene, CDR3 DNA, CDR3 protein. A D gene is named only where the DNA matches it firmly. Some rows mark clone size as missing; the rest say once, few, many or name a class of expanded clone.

clone_size: few
j_call: TRBJ2-5
d_call: TRBD2
v_call: TRBV6-6
cdr3_nt: TGTGCCAGCAGTTACCCCCTAGCGGGAGGAGAGACCCAGTACTTC
cdr3_aa: CASSYPLAGGETQYF

clone_size: few
j_call: TRBJ2-1
d_call: NA
v_call: TRBV29-1
cdr3_nt: TGCAGCGTAGGAGGCGGGGACAATGAGCAGTTCTTC
cdr3_aa: CSVGGGDNEQFF

clone_size: NA
j_call: TRBJ1-5
d_call: TRBD1
v_call: TRBV2
cdr3_nt: TGTGCCAGCAGTATACAGGGGTACAATCAGCCCCAGCATTTT
cdr3_aa: CASSIQGYNQPQHF

clone_size: many
j_call: TRBJ2-1
d_call: TRBD2
v_call: TRBV6-6
cdr3_nt: TGTGCCAGCAGTCGAGCGGGGAGCTCCTACAATGAGCAGTTCTTC
cdr3_aa: CASSRAGSSYNEQFF

clone_size: few
j_call: TRBJ2-7
d_call: NA
v_call: TRBV2
cdr3_nt: TGTGCCAGCAGTGAAACCTCTTTGGAACAGTACTTC
cdr3_aa: CASSETSLEQYF

clone_size: once
j_call: TRBJ2-7
d_call: TRBD1
v_call: TRBV25-1
cdr3_nt: TGTGCCAGCAGTGAATCGGACAGGGTTATAGGTGGGGCCTACGAGCAGTACTTC
cdr3_aa: CASSESDRVIGGAYEQYF

clone_size: few
j_call: TRBJ1-2
d_call: NA
v_call: TRBV25-1
cdr3_nt: TGTGCCAGCAGTGAATACCGGGGTGATGGCTACACCTTC
cdr3_aa: CASSEYRGDGYTF

clone_size: few
j_call: TRBJ2-7
d_call: NA
v_call: TRBV4-1
cdr3_nt: TGCGCCAGCAGCCAAGAGACTACAGGGTCTCCCTACGAGCAGTACTTC
cdr3_aa: CASSQETTGSPYEQYF

clone_size: few
j_call: TRBJ1-1
d_call: NA
v_call: TRBV18
cdr3_nt: TGTGCCAGCGCTTTTCTGGCCCCCGGGGCGAACACTGAAGCTTTCTTT
cdr3_aa: CASAFLAPGANTEAFF

clone_size: NA
j_call: TRBJ2-3
d_call: NA
v_call: TRBV4-1
cdr3_nt: TGCGCCAGCAGCCAAGTCAGGGGAGCCCACTCCACAGATACGCAGTATTTT
cdr3_aa: CASSQVRGAHSTDTQYF

clone_size: NA
j_call: TRBJ1-1
d_call: NA
v_call: TRBV9
cdr3_nt: TGTGCCAGCAGCCCCTACGGGACACGAAAAGGGGGACTCATGAACACTGAAGCTTTCTTT
cdr3_aa: CASSPYGTRKGGLMNTEAFF

clone_size: NA
j_call: TRBJ1-5
d_call: NA
v_call: TRBV4-3
cdr3_nt: TGCGCCAGCAGCCAAGAACAGGGTGGCAATCAGCCCCAGCATTTT
cdr3_aa: CASSQEQGGNQPQHF

clone_size: NA
j_call: TRBJ1-1
d_call: TRBD1
v_call: TRBV7-8
cdr3_nt: TGTGCCAGCAGCTTGGGACAGGGGAACACTGAAGCTTTCTTT
cdr3_aa: CASSLGQGNTEAFF

clone_size: NA
j_call: TRBJ2-7
d_call: TRBD1
v_call: TRBV9
cdr3_nt: TGTGCCAGCAGCGTAGAAGGGACAGGGGCCAACTACGAGCAGTACTTC
cdr3_aa: CASSVEGTGANYEQYF

clone_size: NA
j_call: TRBJ1-1
d_call: NA
v_call: TRBV20-1
cdr3_nt: TGCAGTGCTCCGAGGAACACTGAAGCTTTCTTT
cdr3_aa: CSAPRNTEAFF

clone_size: NA
j_call: TRBJ2-1
d_call: TRBD2
v_call: TRBV6-6
cdr3_nt: TGTGCCAGCAGTAAACTAGCGGGGGGGATGAATGAGCAGTTCTTC
cdr3_aa: CASSKLAGGMNEQFF

clone_size: NA
j_call: TRBJ2-1
d_call: TRBD1
v_call: TRBV6-5
cdr3_nt: TGTGCCAGCAGTTTCCGGGACAGGGGGTTTAGTGCATCGTTCTTC
cdr3_aa: CASSFRDRGFSASFF

clone_size: few
j_call: TRBJ2-5
d_call: NA
v_call: TRBV6-5
cdr3_nt: TGTGCCAGCAGTTACTCGAGGGGACGACCGCAAGAGACCCAGTACTTC
cdr3_aa: CASSYSRGRPQETQYF

clone_size: few
j_call: TRBJ1-1
d_call: TRBD1
v_call: TRBV6-6
cdr3_nt: TGTGCCAGCACCCTACCGACAGGGGCGAACACTGAAGCTTTCTTT
cdr3_aa: CASTLPTGANTEAFF

clone_size: NA
j_call: TRBJ2-7
d_call: NA
v_call: TRBV9
cdr3_nt: TGTGCCAGCAGCGTAGGATGGGGACGGGACGAGCAGTACTTC
cdr3_aa: CASSVGWGRDEQYF

clone_size: once
j_call: TRBJ1-2
d_call: NA
v_call: TRBV4-1
cdr3_nt: TGCGCCAGCAGGGATCCCCCTTATGGCTACACCTTC
cdr3_aa: CASRDPPYGYTF

clone_size: NA
j_call: TRBJ2-4
d_call: TRBD1
v_call: TRBV5-4
cdr3_nt: TGTGCCAGCAGCCCAGGACAGGGGAAGGGACTAGCCAAAAACATTCAGTACTTC
cdr3_aa: CASSPGQGKGLAKNIQYF

clone_size: NA
j_call: TRBJ2-3
d_call: NA
v_call: TRBV28
cdr3_nt: TGTGCCAGCATGCAGGGAGGTCTGGCAGATACGCAGTATTTT
cdr3_aa: CASMQGGLADTQYF

clone_size: NA
j_call: TRBJ2-3
d_call: NA
v_call: TRBV9
cdr3_nt: TGTGCCAGCAGCGTAGTTGGGAGCACAGATACGCAGTATTTT
cdr3_aa: CASSVVGSTDTQYF

clone_size: NA
j_call: TRBJ1-1
d_call: NA
v_call: TRBV7-3
cdr3_nt: TGTGCCAGCAGCCCCATCGAGGGACAAGCTGAAGCTTTCTTT
cdr3_aa: CASSPIEGQAEAFF

clone_size: few
j_call: TRBJ2-1
d_call: TRBD2
v_call: TRBV28
cdr3_nt: TGTGCCAGCAGCATACCGGGACTAGCAGGCGGTGAGCAGTTCTTC
cdr3_aa: CASSIPGLAGGEQFF

clone_size: NA
j_call: TRBJ1-5
d_call: NA
v_call: TRBV10-3
cdr3_nt: TGTGCCATCAGTGAGGGGACATCCTTCAAGGGGCAGCCCCAGCATTTT
cdr3_aa: CAISEGTSFKGQPQHF

clone_size: few
j_call: TRBJ1-1
d_call: NA
v_call: TRBV28
cdr3_nt: TGTGCCAGCAGTTTGGCCCACAGAAGAATGAACACTGAAGCTTTCTTT
cdr3_aa: CASSLAHRRMNTEAFF

clone_size: NA
j_call: TRBJ1-4
d_call: TRBD1
v_call: TRBV4-3
cdr3_nt: TGCGCCAGCAGTTCGGGACAGGCATATGAAAAACTGTTTTTT
cdr3_aa: CASSSGQAYEKLFF

clone_size: few
j_call: TRBJ2-1
d_call: NA
v_call: TRBV7-2
cdr3_nt: TGTGCCAGCAGCTTACAACAGAGTTACAATGAGCAGTTCTTC
cdr3_aa: CASSLQQSYNEQFF

clone_size: NA
j_call: TRBJ2-1
d_call: NA
v_call: TRBV19
cdr3_nt: TGTGCCAGTACCCCGGGACATACTTACAATGAGCAGTTCTTC
cdr3_aa: CASTPGHTYNEQFF

clone_size: NA
j_call: TRBJ1-1
d_call: NA
v_call: TRBV9
cdr3_nt: TGTGCCAGCAGCGTAAGGCCGGAAAACACTGAAGCTTTCTTT
cdr3_aa: CASSVRPENTEAFF

clone_size: NA
j_call: TRBJ2-3
d_call: NA
v_call: TRBV9
cdr3_nt: TGTGCCAGCAGCGCCAGACAGTCCTCTCGGGCAGATACGCAGTATTTT
cdr3_aa: CASSARQSSRADTQYF

clone_size: NA
j_call: TRBJ1-6
d_call: NA
v_call: TRBV19
cdr3_nt: TGTGCCAGTAGTATTGCAGGTTTATGGAGTTCACCCCTCCACTTT
cdr3_aa: CASSIAGLWSSPLHF

clone_size: few
j_call: TRBJ1-6
d_call: NA
v_call: TRBV11-1
cdr3_nt: TGTGCCAGCAGCAAGCGTGGGACGGACGTGGGCTCACCCCTCCACTTT
cdr3_aa: CASSKRGTDVGSPLHF

clone_size: NA
j_call: TRBJ2-2
d_call: NA
v_call: TRBV19
cdr3_nt: TGTGCCAGTATGGGTAGGGCCCGCACCGGGGAGCTGTTTTTT
cdr3_aa: CASMGRARTGELFF

clone_size: NA
j_call: TRBJ2-2
d_call: NA
v_call: TRBV5-6
cdr3_nt: TGTGCCAGCAGCTTGATGGGGAACACCGGGGAGCTGTTTTTT
cdr3_aa: CASSLMGNTGELFF

clone_size: few
j_call: TRBJ2-7
d_call: NA
v_call: TRBV23-1
cdr3_nt: TGCGCCAGCATGATACCTCGACCGGTCTCAAGCAGGGGCCACGAGCAGTACTTC
cdr3_aa: CASMIPRPVSSRGHEQYF

clone_size: NA
j_call: TRBJ2-7
d_call: TRBD2
v_call: TRBV28
cdr3_nt: TGTGCCAGCATCCTCGGGGGAGCGGGGAGCTCCTACGAGCAGTACTTC
cdr3_aa: CASILGGAGSSYEQYF

clone_size: few
j_call: TRBJ1-4
d_call: NA
v_call: TRBV19
cdr3_nt: TGTGCCACCCATGAGCAGGGACCGGTTAATGAAAAACTGTTTTTT
cdr3_aa: CATHEQGPVNEKLFF

clone_size: few
j_call: TRBJ1-5
d_call: NA
v_call: TRBV6-1
cdr3_nt: TGTGCCAACCCCGGAAGGCCCCAGCATTTT
cdr3_aa: CANPGRPQHF

clone_size: NA
j_call: TRBJ2-2
d_call: TRBD2
v_call: TRBV6-5
cdr3_nt: TGTGCCAGCAGTGGGGACTACGGGGTGGCCGGGGAGCTGTTTTTT
cdr3_aa: CASSGDYGVAGELFF

clone_size: NA
j_call: TRBJ2-2
d_call: TRBD1
v_call: TRBV28
cdr3_nt: TGTGCCAGCAGTCCTCCGGGACAGGGCACCGGGGAGCTGTTTTTT
cdr3_aa: CASSPPGQGTGELFF

clone_size: NA
j_call: TRBJ2-7
d_call: NA
v_call: TRBV7-2
cdr3_nt: TGTGCCAGCAGCCTAGGGACGGGCGCCTACGAGCAGTACTTC
cdr3_aa: CASSLGTGAYEQYF

clone_size: NA
j_call: TRBJ1-3
d_call: NA
v_call: TRBV5-1
cdr3_nt: TGCGCCAGCAGCTCAGGACAGACAGCTAACGGAAACACCATATATTTT
cdr3_aa: CASSSGQTANGNTIYF

clone_size: few
j_call: TRBJ1-6
d_call: NA
v_call: TRBV27
cdr3_nt: TGTGCCAGCACCGCAGGCTCCTATAATTCACCCCTCCACTTT
cdr3_aa: CASTAGSYNSPLHF

clone_size: few
j_call: TRBJ1-3
d_call: TRBD1
v_call: TRBV7-6
cdr3_nt: TGTGCCAGCAGCAAGGACAGGTTCGGCTCTGGAAACACCATATATTTT
cdr3_aa: CASSKDRFGSGNTIYF

clone_size: NA
j_call: TRBJ2-7
d_call: NA
v_call: TRBV2
cdr3_nt: TGTGCCAGCAGTGAAGACAGGGTGGGTACCTACGAGCAGTACTTC
cdr3_aa: CASSEDRVGTYEQYF

clone_size: few
j_call: TRBJ2-2
d_call: NA
v_call: TRBV25-1
cdr3_nt: TGTGCCAGCAGTGAATACAGGGGAAGTACCGGGGAGCTGTTTTTT
cdr3_aa: CASSEYRGSTGELFF

clone_size: few
j_call: TRBJ1-4
d_call: TRBD1
v_call: TRBV6-5
cdr3_nt: TGTGCCAGCAGAGGGACAGTTGGAAAACTGTTTTTT
cdr3_aa: CASRGTVGKLFF

clone_size: NA
j_call: TRBJ2-7
d_call: NA
v_call: TRBV7-9
cdr3_nt: TGTGCCAGCAGCTTAACGACCTACGAGCAGTACTTC
cdr3_aa: CASSLTTYEQYF